The 16 T cell receptor beta chains in this list originate from one sample, sequenced in a study of CD8+CD57+ T cells in acquired aplastic anemia. For sequencing, patients were chosen who had shown expansion of CD8+CD57+ cells by flow cytometry. The use of genomic DNA as template underpinned the TCR beta VDJ and CDR3 profiling. TCRdb ran MiXCR on the reads and lists one entry per CDR3 protein. The data hold 180,000 or so distinct CDR3 sequences, with roughly 50% observed a single time. Material for sequencing was sorted CD4+, CD8+, or CD8+CD57+ T cells (not recorded which) from PBMCs. The receptors come from a human donor with aplastic anemia.

V is TRBV19 and J is TRBJ1-2; D gene uncertain. V was clipped by 10 bases and J by 0 bases, with 9 bases between them. This CDR3 is built from 12 residues. Germline V gene sequence: CDR1 LNHDA, CDR2 SQIVND (reference sequence). This CDR3 is CANNGANYGYTF. DNA for the CDR3: TGTGCCAATAACGGGGCTAACTATGGCTACACCTTC.

The J gene is TRBJ2-3, the V gene TRBV7-9; D gene ambiguous. Trimming removed 6 bases at V and 1 base at J, with 5 bases between. Germline assignment: CDR1 SEHNR and CDR2 FQNEAQ (reference sequence). This CDR3 contains 12 residues. CDR3 in amino acids: CASRRGTDTQYF. The CDR3 DNA reads TGTGCCAGCAGAAGGGGCACAGATACGCAGTATTTT. Full variable domain (missing parts from reference TRBV7-9 and TRBJ2-3): DTGVSQNPRHKITKRGQNVTFRCDPISEHNRLYWYRQTLGQGPEFLTYFQNEAQLEKSRLLSDRFSAERPKGSFSTLEIQRTEQGDSAMYLCASRRGTDTQYFGPGTRLTVL.

The chain links TRBV7-9 to TRBJ2-5; D is perhaps TRBD1 (5 bases). The ends were cut back, 1 base at V and 1 base at J, with 13 bases in the middle. This CDR3 contains 16 residues. Germline-derived CDR1 and CDR2 are SEHNR and FQNEAQ (reference sequence). CDR3 sequence: CASSLGIIDSQETQYF. The CDR3 bases are TGTGCCAGCAGCTTAGGGATTATCGACAGCCAAGAGACCCAGTACTTC.

This sequence joins TRBV2 and TRBJ2-3; TRBD2 is a possible D gene (6 bases). Germline values: CDR1 SNHLY, CDR2 FYNNEI. The CDR3 contains 13 residues. The chain's CDR3 is CVEGGADTDTQYF. CDR3 bases: TGTGTTGAGGGCGGGGCTGACACAGATACGCAGTATTTT.

This clonotype came up many times. The rearrangement joins TRBV19 to TRBJ1-5, with a weak D call TRBD1 (5 bases). The CDR3 totals 16 residues. The germline V and J ends were trimmed by 6 bases and 5 bases, with 20 bases remaining between them. Germline-derived CDR1 and CDR2 are LNHDA and SQIVND (reference sequence). CDR3 DNA sequence: TGTGCCAGTAGCCGGATGGGGGTTGGTTCTGATCAGCCCCAGCATTTT. Protein sequence: CASSRMGVGSDQPQHF.

Note on this clonotype: This may be a read error, as it is one base from a much larger clone. The chain is built from TRBV5-4 and TRBJ2-1; the D gene could be TRBD1 or TRBD2 (5 bases each). The germline CDR1 and CDR2 sequences are SGHNT and YYREEE (reference sequence). The length of the CDR3 is 15 residues. V lost 2 bases and J 7 bases, leaving 16 bases between the germline ends. CDR3 loop: CASSLTSGAANEQFF. In DNA, the CDR3 is TGTGCCAGCAGCTTAACATCCGGGGCCGCAAATGAGCAGTTCTTC.

The CDR3 DNA is TGTGCCAGCAGCCCAGGGGACAGGTCGGCCGGCTCACCCCTCCACTTT. Its translation: CASSPGDRSAGSPLHF. V gene TRBV4-2 combines with J gene TRBJ1-6, with 8 bases matching TRBD1. Looked up from germline, CDR1 is LGHNA and CDR2 is YNFKEQ. This CDR3 is built from 16 residues. J was trimmed by 10 bases and V by 4 bases; bases with no gene match: 12.

This clonotype turned up a few times. J is TRBJ2-5 and V is TRBV2, with D possibly matching TRBD2 (5 bases). CDR1 is SNHLY, CDR2 FYNNEI, per germline. Trimming left V 7 bases short and J 7 bases short, with 10 bases between. The CDR3 sequence is 11 residues long. In DNA form, the CDR3 reads TGTGCCAGCATCCAAGAGGGGACCCAGTACTTC. It codes for CASIQEGTQYF.

Only a few counts were recorded for this clonotype. This rearrangement joins TRBV19 to TRBJ2-2; D is unclear. The V end lost 5 bases, the J end lost 0 bases, and 7 bases lay between the germline ends. Germline V CDR1 and CDR2: LNHDA, SQIVND (reference sequence). This CDR3 has 14 amino acids. CDR3 region: CASSYRPNTGELFF. The CDR3 nucleotides are TGTGCCAGTAGTTACAGACCGAACACCGGGGAGCTGTTTTTT.

This chain connects TRBV6-4 to TRBJ2-3; 11 nucleotides match TRBD2. CDR1 MRHNA and CDR2 SNTAGT come from the germline V gene. The CDR3 is 16 residues long. With V trimmed by 2 bases and J by 2 bases, 3 bases remained unmatched. In DNA, the CDR3 is TGTGCCAGCAGTGACACTAGCGGGAGTTTCACAGATACGCAGTATTTT. As protein: CASSDTSGSFTDTQYF.

Comment on this clonotype: This may stem from a read error, because a much larger clone lies one nucleotide away. The rearrangement joins TRBV5-1 to TRBJ2-5; TRBD2 matches 7 bases. The germline V gene encodes CDR1 SGHRS and CDR2 YFSETQ. This CDR3 comprises 14 residues. V trimming: 4 bases; J trimming: 6 bases; junction bases outside the gene matches: 9. This chain's CDR3 is CASSPGLLKKTQYF. The CDR3 DNA follows: TGCGCCAGCAGCCCGGGACTACTTAAAAAGACCCAGTACTTC. Full variable domain (rest looked up from reference TRBV5-1 and TRBJ2-5): KAGVTQTPRYLIKTRGQQVTLSCSPISGHRSVSWYQQTPGQGLQFLFEYFSETQRNKGNFPGRFSGRQFSNSRSEMNVSTLELGDSALYLCASSPGLLKKTQYFGPGTRLLVL.

The chain carries TRBV2 and TRBJ2-3; 9 bases agree with TRBD2. This CDR3 contains 14 residues. Trimming cost V 6 bases and J 5 bases; bases outside gene matches: 6. CDR1 and CDR2 (germline): SNHLY, FYNNEI. This CDR3 reads CASSAGGPVDTQYF. The CDR3 nucleotides read TGTGCCAGCAGCGCGGGGGGGCCGGTAGATACGCAGTATTTT.

Only a few counts were recorded for this clonotype. Germline and junction disagree at one end, which may indicate a read error. The gene calls are TRBV6-1 and TRBJ2-7; TRBD1 is a possible D gene (6 bases). From germline, CDR1 is MNHNS and CDR2 SASEGT. This CDR3 is 14 amino acids long. The DNA of the CDR3 is TGTGCCAGCAGGAATGGACAGCTATCCTACGGGCAGTACTTC. It yields the protein CASRNGQLSYGQYF.

The chain uses TRBV4-1 and TRBJ2-7, with 8 bases lining up with TRBD2. This CDR3 contains 14 residues. Unmatched junction bases numbered 7, after V lost 3 bases and J lost 6 bases. Germline lookup yields CDR1 MGHRA and CDR2 YSYEKL. The CDR3 spells CASSHFSGAGEQYF. The CDR3 region has the DNA TGCGCCAGCAGCCATTTTAGCGGGGCAGGCGAGCAGTACTTC.

Comments on this clonotype: A much larger clone differs by one base, so this may be a read error. This likely comes from a read error, as the CDR3 has no conserved phenylalanine or tryptophan at its end. J is TRBJ2-3 and V is TRBV4-1; 13 nucleotides align to TRBD2. This CDR3 region has 17 residues. The germline CDR1 and CDR2 sequences are MGHRA and YSYEKL. The J segment lost 6 bases and the V segment lost 0 bases, leaving 6 bases of the junction unmatched. The CDR3 reads CASSQDLPGLAGDTQYL. DNA of the CDR3: TGCGCCAGCAGCCAAGACCTACCGGGACTAGCGGGGGATACGCAGTATCTT.

The genes are TRBV2 and TRBJ1-5; perhaps TRBD1 as D (5 bases). The germline V gene has CDR1 SNHLY and CDR2 FYNNEI. Trimming took off 8 bases at V and 6 bases at J, with 17 bases between the two ends. The CDR3 runs 14 residues. CDR3 region: CASRTEIGAQPQHF. CDR3 nucleotides: TGTGCCAGCCGGACGGAGATTGGGGCTCAGCCCCAGCATTTT. The variable domain in full, completed from reference TRBV2 and TRBJ1-5, reads EPEVTQTPSHQVTQMGQEVILRCVPISNHLYFYWYRQILGQKVEFLVSFYNNEISEKSEIFDDQFSVERPDGSNFTLKIRSTKLEDSAMYFCASRTEIGAQPQHFGDGTRLSIL.